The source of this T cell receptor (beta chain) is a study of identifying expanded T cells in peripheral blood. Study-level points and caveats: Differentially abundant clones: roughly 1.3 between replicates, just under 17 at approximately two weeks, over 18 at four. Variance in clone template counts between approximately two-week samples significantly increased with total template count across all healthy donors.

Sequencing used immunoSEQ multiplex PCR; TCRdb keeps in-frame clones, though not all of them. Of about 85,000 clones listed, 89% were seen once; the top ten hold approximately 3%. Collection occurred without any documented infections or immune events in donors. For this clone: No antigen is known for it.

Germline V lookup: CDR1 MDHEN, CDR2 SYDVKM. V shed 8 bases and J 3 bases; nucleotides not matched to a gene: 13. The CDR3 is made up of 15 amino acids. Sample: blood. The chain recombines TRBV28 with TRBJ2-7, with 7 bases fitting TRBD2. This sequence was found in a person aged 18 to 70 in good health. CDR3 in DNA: TGTGCCAGCGCCGCAGCGGGATACCCCCTCTACGAGCAGTACTTC. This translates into CASAAAGYPLYEQYF.